The source of this TCR beta chain is a study of CD8+ T cells in alopecia areata. Study overall: A 6-month off-drug phase came after tofacitinib, which had lasted 6 to 18 months.

As for this clone: Its antigen is not identified.

Regarding the study as a whole: Normal scalp showed lower clonality than lesional scalp, especially alopecia totalis/universalis.

As to treatment: oral pan-JAK inhibitor, 5-10 mg twice daily. Alopecia areata patients gave lesional scalp punch biopsies and peripheral blood samples. In each case, RNA was isolated and then reverse transcribed into cDNA as the sequencing template. The data were produced by immunoSEQ multiplex PCR, yet TCRdb's version contains in-frame clones alone and is incomplete. Of 80,000 or so clones listed, approximately 64% were seen once; the top ten hold around 20%. V was shortened by 0 bases and J by 1 base, with 6 bases between the two germline ends. Germline V gene lookup returns CDR1 MNHEY and CDR2 SVGAGI. The CDR3 loop spans 15 amino acids.

The genes are TRBV6-5 and TRBJ2-2; no definite D call. This sequence originates from a human donor with alopecia areata. The input for sequencing was CD8+ T cells sorted from blood, taken at week 24, from a patient treated with tofacitinib. CDR3 protein: CASSYSARNTGELFF. The CDR3 DNA follows: TGTGCCAGCAGTTACTCGGCACGGAACACCGGGGAGCTGTTTTTT.